These 16 T cell receptor beta chains came from one sample sequenced in a study of blood T cells in healthy people across ages (dated by TCRdb to about 2015). Library construction relied on 5' RACE. The sequencing machine was an Illumina HiSeq 2500. A second roughly 7 to 12 cycle PCR used a sample-barcoded 5' primer and a J-beta primer mix. The public reads were reprocessed in TCRdb via fastp at Q25 and MiXCR, keeping in-frame beta chains. A single entry per CDR3 protein holds the most common genes and DNA from its merged rows. The sample contains some 920,000 distinct CDR3 sequences, around 54% of them found a single time. The ten largest make up roughly 23% of the sample. Sequencing used blood. The source of these receptors is a woman aged 55-70 years in good health.

This clonotype appeared many times. V usage is TRBV18 and J usage is TRBJ2-5; maybe TRBD1 (8 bases). Germline assignment: CDR1 KGHSH and CDR2 LQKENI. CDR3 size: 16 residues. The V and J ends lost 3 bases and 5 bases respectively, with 19 bases between them. CDR3 DNA: TGTGCCAGCTCACCGCGCCCAGCGGGACAGGTGGAGACCCAGTACTTC. This gives the protein CASSPRPAGQVETQYF.

The chain has TRBV2 and TRBJ2-5; 12 nucleotides align to TRBD2. The V and J ends lost 5 bases and 13 bases, in that order; junction bases with no gene match: 14. The CDR3 runs 15 residues. Germline CDR1 and CDR2: SNHLY and FYNNEI. CDR3 DNA sequence: TGTGCCAGCAGTTTTGGACTAGCGGGGTCCAATGAGCGGTACTTC. Translating gives CASSFGLAGSNERYF.

The DNA for the CDR3 is TGCAGCGTTGAAGGACTTGGGACCTTAAGCGCAGATACGCAGTATTTT. Amino acids: CSVEGLGTLSADTQYF. V usage is TRBV29-1 and J usage is TRBJ2-3, with D perhaps TRBD1 or TRBD2 (5 bases each). The CDR3 sequence is 16 residues long. Germline lookup yields CDR1 SQVTM and CDR2 ANQGSEA. V was shortened by 1 base and J by 4 bases, with 18 bases between the two germline ends.

The chain carries TRBV2 and TRBJ2-1; 9 bases align to TRBD2. The CDR3 is made up of 15 amino acids. The V segment lost 6 bases and the J segment 3 bases; nucleotides outside the gene matches: 6. The germline gives CDR1 SNHLY, CDR2 FYNNEI. The CDR3 DNA reads as TGTGCCAGCAGATCGACTAGCGGACTCTACAATGAGCAGTTCTTC. Amino acids: CASRSTSGLYNEQFF.

This clonotype was found a few times. The gene calls are TRBV2 and TRBJ2-7, with 10 bases aligning to TRBD1. The CDR3 totals 10 residues. The V segment lost 8 bases and the J segment 12 bases; nucleotides outside the gene matches: 4. Per germline, CDR1 SNHLY and CDR2 FYNNEI. DNA for the CDR3: TGTGCCAGCGGTAGGGACAGGGGGTACTTC. It translates to CASGRDRGYF.

This clonotype occurred a few times. The chain carries TRBV4-1 and TRBJ2-7; maybe TRBD1 (6 bases). Germline V CDR1 and CDR2: MGHRA, YSYEKL. The CDR3 extends over 14 amino acids. Trimming stripped 4 bases from V and 7 bases from J, with 17 bases between. The chain's CDR3 is CASSPTTGIGEQYF. The CDR3 nucleotides are TGCGCCAGCAGCCCTACCACAGGGATCGGGGAGCAGTACTTC.

The rearrangement links TRBV7-2 to TRBJ2-5, with D tentatively TRBD1 (6 bases). Trimming took 5 bases from V and 5 from J, leaving 18 bases between them. The length of the CDR3 is 15 residues. Germline CDR1 reads SGHTA; CDR2 reads FQGNSA. The DNA for the CDR3 is TGTGCCAGCAGCACCATGGGGATACAGGGTGAGACCCAGTACTTC. Its protein is CASSTMGIQGETQYF. Using reference TRBV7-2 and TRBJ2-5 for the parts outside the CDR3, the full variable domain is GAGVSQSPSNKVTEKGKDVELRCDPISGHTALYWYRQSLGQGLEFLIYFQGNSAPDKSGLPSDRFSAERTGGSVSTLTIQRTQQEDSAVYLCASSTMGIQGETQYFGPGTRLLVL.

The CDR3 spells CASSRAGWQETQYF. In DNA, the CDR3 is TGTGCCAGCAGCCGAGCGGGATGGCAGGAGACCCAGTACTTC. The chain recombines TRBV7-2 with TRBJ2-7; 7 bases agree with TRBD2. The better agreement between TRBJ2-5 and the DNA end casts doubt on the J call. The CDR3 length is 14 residues. CDR1 is SGHTA, CDR2 FQGNSA, per germline.

Remarks on this clonotype: The junction does not match germline at one end; this may be a read error. This chain links TRBV6-6 with TRBJ1-2; no clear D. The CDR3 is 12 residues long. The germline V gene has CDR1 MNHNY and CDR2 SVGAGI (reference sequence). The CDR3 reads CASSEEGYGHTF. CDR3 nucleotide sequence: TGTGCCAGCAGTGAGGAGGGCTATGGCCACACCTTC.

The table lists this clonotype with many counts. The J gene is TRBJ2-5, the V gene TRBV15, with D perhaps TRBD1 (6 bases). Germline V gives CDR1 LNHNV, CDR2 YYDKDF (reference sequence). The CDR3 sequence is 15 residues long. Trimming removed 0 bases from V and 2 bases from J, with 10 bases in between. The CDR3 DNA sequence: TGTGCCACCAGCAGAGATCGAGGACAGCAAGAGACCCAGTACTTC. This sequence encodes CATSRDRGQQETQYF.

In DNA form, the CDR3 reads TGTGCCAGCAGTACTTTGGCGGGAAGGGAGACCCAGTACTTC. It is translated as CASSTLAGRETQYF. The chain links TRBV28 to TRBJ2-5, with D tentatively TRBD2 (6 bases). Per the germline V gene, CDR1 is MDHEN and CDR2 is SYDVKM. CDR3 length equals 14 residues. V lost 5 bases, J lost 5 bases, and 15 bases lay in between. Full variable domain (remainder filled in from reference TRBV28 and TRBJ2-5): DVKVTQSSRYLVKRTGEKVFLECVQDMDHENMFWYRQDPGLGLRLIYFSYDVKMKEKGDIPEGYSVSREKKERFSLILESASTNQTSMYLCASSTLAGRETQYFGPGTRLLVL.

The rearrangement uses TRBV10-3 and TRBJ2-4; D is undetermined. From germline, CDR1 is ENHRY and CDR2 SYGVKD. There are 16 residues in the CDR3. Trimming cost V 0 bases and J 1 base, with 10 bases left between them. The chain's CDR3 is CAISESGLGAKNIQYF. CDR3 coding DNA: TGTGCCATCAGTGAGTCGGGTTTAGGGGCCAAAAACATTCAGTACTTC.

The chain has TRBV25-1 and TRBJ2-3, with D perhaps TRBD2 (6 bases). This CDR3 is built from 12 residues. Germline values: CDR1 MGHDK, CDR2 SYGVNS. V shed 6 bases and J shed 4 bases, with 8 bases lying between them. As DNA, the CDR3 is TGTGCCAGCAGCGGGAGCTCAGATACGCAGTATTTT. Residues: CASSGSSDTQYF.

This clonotype was recorded once. V gene TRBV4-3 combines with J gene TRBJ2-7; the D is unclear. V shed 3 bases and J shed 4 bases, with 10 bases lying between them. Germline values: CDR1 LGHNA, CDR2 YSLEER. CDR3 length: 13 residues. DNA of the CDR3: TGCGCCAGCAGCCAGTCTCCCCTTTACGAGCAGTACTTC. Translated, it gives CASSQSPLYEQYF.

The rearrangement links TRBV6-5 to TRBJ1-4, with 7 bases identical to TRBD1. In germline, CDR1 is MNHEY, CDR2 SVGAGI. The CDR3 extends over 14 amino acids. J gave up 10 bases and V 6 bases, and 11 bases lay outside the gene matches. The CDR3 loop is CASRGDRRARKLFF. The CDR3 DNA follows: TGTGCCAGCAGGGGGGACAGACGAGCTAGAAAACTGTTTTTT.

This clonotype was counted ten times or more. This rearrangement joins TRBV29-1 to TRBJ1-2; TRBD1 might be the D (6 bases). The CDR3 sequence is 12 residues long. Germline V gene data show CDR1 as SQVTM and CDR2 as ANQGSEA. The V and J ends lost 7 bases and 8 bases respectively, with 17 bases between them. In DNA form, the CDR3 reads TGCAGCGCCGGGCGGAAGGGGGACGGCTACACCTTC. It is translated as CSAGRKGDGYTF.